The 10 T cell receptor beta chains below come from one sample, sequenced in a study of circulating and synovial CD4+ cells in juvenile arthritis. Only in-frame clones appear in the TCRdb table, and some are missing; sequencing was by immunoSEQ multiplex PCR. The sample comprises about 30,000 clones, about 94% of which are singletons, and 2.9% rests with the top ten. Sequenced material: CD4+ T cells from blood. The receptors were sampled from a human donor with juvenile idiopathic arthritis.

V and J are TRBV19 and TRBJ2-1; 8 bases fit TRBD2. This CDR3 is 14 amino acids long. V gave up 3 bases and J gave up 7 bases; unmatched junction bases: 5. Germline CDR1 LNHDA, CDR2 SQIVND (reference sequence). CDR3 protein: CASSMIAGMNEQFF. The CDR3 nucleotides are TGTGCCAGTAGTATGATAGCGGGAATGAATGAGCAGTTCTTC. The complete variable domain, with remaining parts taken from reference TRBV19 and TRBJ2-1, reads DGGITQSPKYLFRKEGQNVTLSCEQNLNHDAMYWYRQDPGQGLRLIYYSQIVNDFQKGDIAEGYSVSREKKESFPLTVTSAQKNPTAFYLCASSMIAGMNEQFFGPGTRLTVL.

This chain uses TRBV7-9 with TRBJ1-5; 7 bases are a match to TRBD1. The V gene end was trimmed by 2 bases and the J gene end by 7 bases; junction bases not matched to a gene: 2. The CDR3 extends over 13 amino acids. CDR1 SEHNR and CDR2 FQNEAQ come from the germline V gene (reference sequence). CDR3 sequence reads: CASSLTGEQPQHF. The CDR3 DNA reads as TGTGCCAGCAGCTTAACAGGGGAGCAGCCCCAGCATTTT.

In the case of this clone: The junction and the germline gene differ at one end; a read error may be behind it. DNA of the CDR3: TGTGCCAGTAGTGAGGGACAGCGGAATGGGCAGTTCTTC. This translates into CASSEGQRNGQFF. The J gene is TRBJ2-1, the V gene TRBV19; 7 bases agree with TRBD1. This CDR3 is 13 amino acids long. The germline gives CDR1 LNHDA, CDR2 SQIVND (reference sequence).

The chain recombines TRBV6-6 with TRBJ1-1, with TRBD1 matching 12 bases. Germline-derived CDR1 and CDR2 are MNHNY and SVGAGI (reference sequence). The CDR3 is 16 residues long. Trimming cost V 5 bases and J 4 bases; bases outside gene matches: 8. CDR3 coding DNA: TGTGCCAGCAGTCCAGGGGACAGGGGGCGGGGCACTGAAGCTTTCTTT. Translating it yields CASSPGDRGRGTEAFF.

The chain couples TRBV6-5 to TRBJ1-1; 7 bases line up with TRBD1. Germline V lookup: CDR1 MNHEY, CDR2 SVGAGI. The CDR3 spans 15 residues. V lost 2 bases and J lost 7; bases outside the gene matches: 10. The CDR3 DNA follows: TGTGCCAGCAGTTACACGACAGGGCTGAGCAGTGAAGCTTTCTTT. Residues: CASSYTTGLSSEAFF.

The chain carries TRBV5-6 and TRBJ2-5; TRBD1 aligns across 7 bases. The ends lost 6 bases at V and 5 bases at J; junction bases unmatched: 13. The CDR3 consists of 15 residues. CDR1 and CDR2 from the germline V gene are SGHDT and YYEEEE. The CDR3 spells CASKTQGKFGETQYF. The CDR3 DNA sequence: TGTGCCAGCAAGACACAGGGGAAATTTGGGGAGACCCAGTACTTC.

The rearrangement joins TRBV28 to TRBJ2-1, with D possibly being TRBD2 (7 bases). The CDR3 loop spans 16 amino acids. V lost 2 bases and J 3 bases, leaving 14 bases between the germline ends. Germline CDR1 is MDHEN and CDR2 is SYDVKM. The chain's CDR3 is CASSLSAGAFYNEQFF. Written as DNA, the CDR3 is TGTGCCAGCAGTTTAAGTGCGGGGGCGTTCTACAATGAGCAGTTCTTC.

The rearrangement links TRBV19 to TRBJ2-6, with no clear D. V dropped 1 base and J dropped 0 bases, with 10 bases sitting between them. The V gene's germline CDR1 is LNHDA and CDR2 SQIVND (reference sequence). The CDR3 length is 17 residues. CDR3 sequence (DNA): TGTGCCAGTAGTATAGGTGTAGTCCGCTCTGGGGCCAACGTCCTGACTTTC. The encoded protein is CASSIGVVRSGANVLTF. Based on the CDR3 plus reference TRBV19 and TRBJ2-6, the full variable domain is DGGITQSPKYLFRKEGQNVTLSCEQNLNHDAMYWYRQDPGQGLRLIYYSQIVNDFQKGDIAEGYSVSREKKESFPLTVTSAQKNPTAFYLCASSIGVVRSGANVLTFGAGSRLTVL.

This chain connects TRBV29-1 to TRBJ1-6; D perhaps matches TRBD1 (6 bases). CDR1 SQVTM and CDR2 ANQGSEA come from the germline V gene. Trimming cost V 5 bases and J 9 bases, with 14 bases left between them. There are 13 residues in the CDR3. The CDR3 loop is CSVIEQGSSPLHF. The CDR3 DNA follows: TGCAGCGTTATCGAACAGGGTAGTTCACCCCTCCACTTT.

This chain joins TRBV30 and TRBJ2-3; D perhaps matches TRBD2 (5 bases). CDR1 is GTSNPN and CDR2 is SVGIG in the germline V gene (reference sequence). The V gene lost 1 base and the J gene lost 4 bases, with 9 bases spanning the gap. This CDR3 is built from 13 residues. The CDR3 bases are TGTGCCTGGAGTGAGCAGCGGTCAGATACGCAGTATTTT. This encodes CAWSEQRSDTQYF.